Each of the 29 T cell receptor beta chains below was sequenced from the same sample in a study of cytomegalovirus exposure and HLA in healthy donors. Some clones are missing from TCRdb's copy, which holds only in-frame ones; the method was immunoSEQ multiplex PCR. The sample holds 200,000 or so clones, 84% seen once. Sequencing was done on a sample of PBMCs. The receptors stem from a man aged 18 to 30 in good health and CMV-seropositive.

The rearrangement joins TRBV15 to TRBJ1-5; possibly TRBD1 for D (5 bases). The germline V gene has CDR1 LNHNV and CDR2 YYDKDF (reference sequence). Trimming stripped 1 base from V and 11 bases from J, with 9 bases between. This CDR3 region has 12 residues. The CDR3 DNA sequence: TGTGCCACCAGCAGAGGCTGGGGGGCCCAGCATTTT. Amino acid sequence: CATSRGWGAQHF.

The CDR3 sequence is CASSYSPGYNEQFF. CDR3 sequence (DNA): TGTGCCAGCAGTTACTCCCCGGGGTACAATGAGCAGTTCTTC. The chain couples TRBV6-5 to TRBJ2-1, with a tentative D call TRBD2 (5 bases). The CDR3 is made up of 14 amino acids. V was shortened by 0 bases and J by 4 bases, with 7 bases between the two germline ends. The germline CDR1 and CDR2 sequences are MNHEY and SVGAGI.

The J gene is TRBJ1-1, the V gene TRBV6-1, with D unclear. Between the trimmed V and J ends, which lost 5 bases and 1 base, there was a span of 2 bases. Germline CDR1 MNHNS, CDR2 SASEGT. This CDR3 is built from 11 residues. The DNA for the CDR3 is TGTGCCAGCAGTCGGAACACTGAAGCTTTCTTT. This gives the protein CASSRNTEAFF.

The J gene is TRBJ2-7, the V gene TRBV19; 9 bases line up with TRBD2. CDR1 and CDR2 from the germline V gene are LNHDA and SQIVND (reference sequence). J gave up 6 bases and V 8 bases, and 8 bases lay outside the gene matches. The CDR3 totals 13 residues. CDR3 residues: CASRPAGGPEQYF. In DNA form, the CDR3 reads TGTGCCAGTCGACCAGCGGGAGGCCCCGAGCAGTACTTC.

The chain employs TRBV6-6 and TRBJ1-5; 8 bases line up with TRBD1. The CDR3 has 13 amino acids. J was trimmed by 3 bases and V by 10 bases; bases with no gene match: 5. CDR1 and CDR2 from the germline V gene are MNHNY and SVGAGI (reference sequence). CDR3 coding DNA: TGTGCCACCCGGACAGGGAACAATCAGCCCCAGCATTTT. Translation gives CATRTGNNQPQHF.

The chain combines TRBV28 with TRBJ2-5; 8 bases match TRBD2. V gave up 6 bases and J gave up 7 bases; unmatched junction bases: 10. The germline V gene encodes CDR1 MDHEN and CDR2 SYDVKM. The CDR3 sequence is 14 residues long. In DNA, the CDR3 is TGTGCCAGCAGCCTCCGGGAGGGCCGCGGGACCCAGTACTTC. Protein product: CASSLREGRGTQYF.

V and J are TRBV5-4 and TRBJ2-5, with TRBD1 matching over 7 bases. The CDR3 loop spans 15 amino acids. CDR1 and CDR2 (germline): SGHNT, YYREEE (reference sequence). J was trimmed by 0 bases and V by 3 bases; bases with no gene match: 5. The CDR3 region has the DNA TGTGCCAGCAGCTCCCGGGACAGTTACCAAGAGACCCAGTACTTC. This sequence encodes CASSSRDSYQETQYF.

The V call is TRBV9, the J call TRBJ1-1; D remains unclear. Germline V gene data show CDR1 as SGDLS and CDR2 as YYNGEE. V dropped 7 bases and J dropped 2 bases, with 6 bases sitting between them. The CDR3 covers 11 residues. This CDR3 is CASESNTEAFF. CDR3 sequence (DNA): TGTGCCAGCGAGAGTAACACTGAAGCTTTCTTT.

This clone was seen a handful of times. The chain uses TRBV7-3 and TRBJ2-2; 9 bases map to TRBD2. Looked up from germline, CDR1 is SGHTA and CDR2 is FQGTGA. The CDR3 has 16 amino acids. V lost 5 bases to trimming and J lost 1 base; unmatched junction nucleotides: 5. CDR3 sequence: CASSPGTSMNTGELFF. As DNA, the CDR3 is TGTGCCAGCAGCCCGGGGACTAGCATGAACACCGGGGAGCTGTTTTTT.

The chain is built from TRBV30 and TRBJ1-5, with D possibly TRBD1 on 5 matching bases. V was shortened by 6 bases and J by 4 bases, with 13 bases between the two germline ends. The CDR3 runs 13 residues. Germline-derived CDR1 and CDR2 are GTSNPN and SVGIG (reference sequence). This CDR3 is CACGAGDNQPQHF. CDR3 DNA sequence: TGTGCCTGCGGGGCGGGAGATAATCAGCCCCAGCATTTT.

This chain connects TRBV6-6 to TRBJ1-4, with 7 bases identical to TRBD1. This CDR3 is 15 amino acids long. Trimming at V came to 0 bases and at J to 8 bases, leaving 6 bases not matched to a gene. CDR1 is MNHNY, CDR2 SVGAGI, per germline (reference sequence). For the CDR3, the DNA is TGTGCCAGCAGTTACTCCGACAGGGCGGGCGAAAAACTGTTTTTT. Translating gives CASSYSDRAGEKLFF.

The rearrangement uses TRBV14 and TRBJ2-2; D unresolved. Germline lookup yields CDR1 SGHDN and CDR2 FVKESK. The CDR3 spans 15 residues. V lost 1 base and J lost 9, with 15 bases in between. The CDR3 region has the DNA TGTGCCAGCAGCCAAGCCCCTCGGGTCCGGCGGGAGCTGTTTTTT. This sequence encodes CASSQAPRVRRELFF.

This chain joins TRBV9 and TRBJ2-1, with D perhaps TRBD2 (6 bases). There are 14 residues in the CDR3. Trimming shortened V by 4 bases and J by 6 bases, and 14 bases separated the two germline ends. Germline-derived CDR1 and CDR2 are SGDLS and YYNGEE. DNA of the CDR3: TGTGCCAGCAGCAAAGCGCTGCGGGGCAATGAGCAGTTCTTC. This translates into CASSKALRGNEQFF.

The CDR3 DNA follows: TGTGCCAGGAGGCTGCAGGGGCCCCAGAACACTGAAGCTTTCTTT. It translates to CARRLQGPQNTEAFF. This chain connects TRBV2 to TRBJ1-1, with a weak D call TRBD1 (6 bases). CDR1 is SNHLY, CDR2 FYNNEI, per germline. V gave up 9 bases and J gave up 1 base, with 18 bases separating them. This CDR3 has 15 residues.

The V and J genes are TRBV30 and TRBJ1-2; 10 bases line up with TRBD1. After removal of 3 bases from V and 4 bases from J, the junction contained 14 bases not matched to a gene. Germline V lookup: CDR1 GTSNPN, CDR2 SVGIG (reference sequence). The CDR3 has 17 amino acids. This chain's CDR3 is CAWSAPPRQGAVYGYTF. CDR3 nucleotides: TGTGCCTGGAGCGCGCCCCCTCGACAGGGGGCTGTCTATGGCTACACCTTC.

The gene calls are TRBV12-5 and TRBJ1-5; no firm D call. The germline gives CDR1 LGHNT, CDR2 FRNRAP. Trimming took off 6 bases at V and 3 bases at J, with 6 bases between the two ends. This CDR3 has 12 amino acids. DNA for the CDR3: TGTGCTAGTGGATTAGACAATCAGCCCCAGCATTTT. It translates to CASGLDNQPQHF.

This clone was seen more than once but under ten times. The junction differs from germline at one of its ends, possibly a read error. The gene calls are TRBV15 and TRBJ2-5; 10 positions match TRBD2. Germline values: CDR1 LNHNV, CDR2 YYDKDF (reference sequence). The CDR3 length is 15 residues. CDR3 in DNA: TGTGCCACCAGCAGGGACACCAGCGGGAGGGCCTATACAAACTTC. Protein: CATSRDTSGRAYTNF.

The chain combines TRBV11-2 with TRBJ2-2, with a tentative D call TRBD2 (5 bases). The CDR3 sequence is 13 residues long. Germline assignment: CDR1 SGHAT and CDR2 FQNNGV. Deletions cut 3 bases from V and 6 bases from J, with 8 bases between. The CDR3 spells CASSFVGAGELFF. CDR3 DNA sequence: TGTGCCAGCAGCTTCGTCGGGGCCGGGGAGCTGTTTTTT.

V and J are TRBV7-9 and TRBJ1-2; D remains ambiguous. Trimming took off 2 bases at V and 7 bases at J, with 17 bases between the two ends. Germline-derived CDR1 and CDR2 are SEHNR and FQNEAQ (reference sequence). The CDR3 runs 15 residues. The CDR3 bases are TGTGCCAGCAGCTTACCCTTGGCTAGTCCAATTGGCTACACCTTC. This encodes CASSLPLASPIGYTF.

This clone was counted ten times or more. The chain uses TRBV6-1 and TRBJ2-3; 14 bases align to TRBD2. The germline CDR1 and CDR2 sequences are MNHNS and SASEGT. The trim removed 4 bases at V and 1 base at J, leaving 1 base unmatched. The CDR3 is 16 residues long. The CDR3 DNA reads as TGTGCCAGCAGTGTGGGACTAGCGGGAGGCACAGATACGCAGTATTTT. Translated: CASSVGLAGGTDTQYF.

The rearrangement uses TRBV6-7 and TRBJ2-3; 11 nucleotides agree with TRBD2. TRBV6-7 belongs to the ORF category, with a function that is uncertain. The CDR3 covers 17 residues. V trimming: 0 bases; J trimming: 2 bases; junction bases outside the gene matches: 4. CDR3 amino acids: CASSYSGTSGDTDTQYF. The CDR3, as DNA: TGTGCCAGCAGTTACTCAGGGACTAGCGGCGACACAGATACGCAGTATTTT.

This clone showed up just once. The V gene is TRBV5-6, the J gene TRBJ1-4; the match to TRBD1 covers 8 bases. Germline V CDR1 and CDR2: SGHDT, YYEEEE. Trimming cost V 5 bases and J 5 bases; bases outside gene matches: 5. The CDR3 extends over 14 amino acids. CDR3: CASSSSGGNEKLFF. The CDR3, as DNA: TGTGCCAGCAGTTCCTCAGGGGGCAATGAAAAACTGTTTTTT.

This chain uses TRBV5-4 with TRBJ2-5; D is perhaps TRBD1 (6 bases). V was pared by 0 bases and J by 2 bases, with 8 bases between. This CDR3 comprises 14 residues. Germline loops: CDR1 SGHNT, CDR2 YYREEE (reference sequence). CDR3 sequence reads: CASSLAGQQETQYF. The CDR3 coding sequence is TGTGCCAGCAGCTTGGCAGGACAGCAAGAGACCCAGTACTTC.

The chain uses TRBV7-2 and TRBJ1-1; TRBD1 might be the D (5 bases). The CDR3 runs 15 residues. In germline, CDR1 is SGHTA, CDR2 FQGNSA. The germline V and J ends were trimmed by 5 bases and 8 bases, with 21 bases remaining between them. CDR3 DNA sequence: TGTGCCAGCAGCCGACCGGAGGCGGGACGAACAGAAGCTTTCTTT. Encoded protein: CASSRPEAGRTEAFF.

The chain's CDR3 is CASSLRAGAGEQYF. DNA for the CDR3: TGTGCCAGCAGCTTACGGGCGGGAGCTGGAGAGCAGTACTTC. J is TRBJ2-7 and V is TRBV7-8, with TRBD2 identical over 7 bases. The V segment lost 2 bases and the J segment 7 bases; nucleotides outside the gene matches: 8. The CDR3 sequence is 14 residues long. Germline lookup yields CDR1 SGHVS and CDR2 FQNEAQ.

The chain carries TRBV5-6 and TRBJ2-1, with TRBD2 identical over 7 bases. V lost 4 bases, J lost 3 bases, and 10 bases stayed unmatched. Per the germline V gene, CDR1 is SGHDT and CDR2 is YYEEEE. The CDR3 consists of 16 residues. The CDR3 DNA sequence: TGTGCCAGCAGCGTTTTTAGCGGGCCCAACTACAATGAGCAGTTCTTC. Encoded protein: CASSVFSGPNYNEQFF.

This sequence joins TRBV4-3 and TRBJ2-1; TRBD2 aligns across 12 bases. CDR3 length: 16 amino acids. After removal of 3 bases from V and 4 bases from J, the junction contained 4 bases not matched to a gene. Germline V gene sequence: CDR1 LGHNA, CDR2 YSLEER. In nucleotides, the CDR3 is TGCGCCAGCAGCCAGGACCTAGCGGGAGGGTACAATGAGCAGTTCTTC. Translation: CASSQDLAGGYNEQFF.

The CDR3 DNA reads TGTGCCAGCAGACGGGACGTGGGACAGGGAGTTACCGGGGAGCTGTTTTTT. Protein sequence: CASRRDVGQGVTGELFF. The rearrangement links TRBV5-8 to TRBJ2-2; 9 bases map to TRBD1. This CDR3 has 17 amino acids. With 5 bases clipped from V and 5 bases from J, the junction kept 13 bases outside the gene matches. Germline-derived CDR1 and CDR2 are SGHTS and YDEGEE.

V usage is TRBV30 and J usage is TRBJ2-3; TRBD2 agrees at 9 bases. There are 15 residues in the CDR3. The germline V gene has CDR1 GTSNPN and CDR2 SVGIG (reference sequence). The J segment lost 6 bases and the V segment lost 0 bases, leaving 7 bases of the junction unmatched. CDR3 sequence reads: CAWSVGLAGPDTQYF. For the CDR3, the DNA is TGTGCCTGGAGTGTAGGGCTAGCGGGACCGGATACGCAGTATTTT.